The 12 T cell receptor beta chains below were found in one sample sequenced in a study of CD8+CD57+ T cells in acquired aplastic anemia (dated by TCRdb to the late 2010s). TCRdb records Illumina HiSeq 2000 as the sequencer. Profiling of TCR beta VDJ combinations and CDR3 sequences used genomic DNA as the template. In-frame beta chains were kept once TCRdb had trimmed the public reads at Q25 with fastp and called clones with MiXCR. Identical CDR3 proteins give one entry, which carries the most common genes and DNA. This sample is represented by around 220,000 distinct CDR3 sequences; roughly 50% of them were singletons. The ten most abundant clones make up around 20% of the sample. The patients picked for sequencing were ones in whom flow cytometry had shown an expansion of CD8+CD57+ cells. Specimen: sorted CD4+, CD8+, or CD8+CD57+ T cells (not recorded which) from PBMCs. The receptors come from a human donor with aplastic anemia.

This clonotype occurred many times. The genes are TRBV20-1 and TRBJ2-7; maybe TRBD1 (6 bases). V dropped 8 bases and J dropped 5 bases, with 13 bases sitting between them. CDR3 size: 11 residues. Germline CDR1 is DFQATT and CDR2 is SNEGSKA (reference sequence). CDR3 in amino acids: CSPTGPDEQYF. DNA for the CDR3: TGCAGTCCGACAGGTCCCGACGAGCAGTACTTC.

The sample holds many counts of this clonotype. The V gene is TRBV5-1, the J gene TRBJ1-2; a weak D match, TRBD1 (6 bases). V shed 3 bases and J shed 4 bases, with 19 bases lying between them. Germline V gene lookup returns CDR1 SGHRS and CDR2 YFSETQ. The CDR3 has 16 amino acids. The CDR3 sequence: CASSSQGRDKFYGYTF. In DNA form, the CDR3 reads TGCGCCAGCAGCTCCCAGGGGCGCGACAAATTCTATGGCTACACCTTC.

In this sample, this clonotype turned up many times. Written as DNA, the CDR3 is TGCGCCAGCCAACAAAGGTCTCTAAATTCACCCCTCCACTTT. Residues: CASQQRSLNSPLHF. The V and J genes are TRBV10-2 and TRBJ1-6; unclear D gene. Trimming cost V 8 bases and J 7 bases, with 15 bases left between them. This CDR3 has 14 amino acids. The germline CDR1 and CDR2 sequences are WSHSY and SAAADI.

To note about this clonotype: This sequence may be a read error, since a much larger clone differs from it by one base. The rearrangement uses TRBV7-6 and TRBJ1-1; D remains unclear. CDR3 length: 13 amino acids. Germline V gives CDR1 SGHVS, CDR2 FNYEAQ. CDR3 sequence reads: CVSSRVVGSEAFF. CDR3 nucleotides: TGTGTCAGCAGCCGCGTTGTAGGTTCTGAAGCTTTCTTT.

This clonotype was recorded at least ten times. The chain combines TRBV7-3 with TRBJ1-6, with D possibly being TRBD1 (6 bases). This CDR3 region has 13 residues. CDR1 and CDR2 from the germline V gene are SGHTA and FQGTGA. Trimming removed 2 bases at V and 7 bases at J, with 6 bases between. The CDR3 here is CASSLDRNSPLHF. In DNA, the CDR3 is TGTGCCAGCAGCTTAGACAGGAATTCACCCCTCCACTTT.

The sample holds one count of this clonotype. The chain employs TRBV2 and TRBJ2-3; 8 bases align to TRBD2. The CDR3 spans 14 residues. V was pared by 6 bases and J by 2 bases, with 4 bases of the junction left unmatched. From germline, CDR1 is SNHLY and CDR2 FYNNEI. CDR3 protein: CASRTGGFTDTQYF. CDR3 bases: TGTGCCAGCAGGACGGGGGGGTTCACAGATACGCAGTATTTT. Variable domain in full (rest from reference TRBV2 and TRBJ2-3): EPEVTQTPSHQVTQMGQEVILRCVPISNHLYFYWYRQILGQKVEFLVSFYNNEISEKSEIFDDQFSVERPDGSNFTLKIRSTKLEDSAMYFCASRTGGFTDTQYFGPGTRLTVL.

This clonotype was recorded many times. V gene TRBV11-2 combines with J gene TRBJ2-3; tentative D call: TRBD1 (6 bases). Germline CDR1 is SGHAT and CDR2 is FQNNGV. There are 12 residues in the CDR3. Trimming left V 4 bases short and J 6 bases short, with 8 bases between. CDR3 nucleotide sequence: TGTGCCAGCAGCTCGCAGGGGGATACGCAGTATTTT. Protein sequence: CASSSQGDTQYF.

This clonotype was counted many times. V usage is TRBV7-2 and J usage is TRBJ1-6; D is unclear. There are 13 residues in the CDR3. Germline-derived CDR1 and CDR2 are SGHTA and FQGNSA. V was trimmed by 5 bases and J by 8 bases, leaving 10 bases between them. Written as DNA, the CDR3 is TGTGCCAGCAGCCGGCAGGTGGATTCACCCCTCCACTTT. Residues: CASSRQVDSPLHF.

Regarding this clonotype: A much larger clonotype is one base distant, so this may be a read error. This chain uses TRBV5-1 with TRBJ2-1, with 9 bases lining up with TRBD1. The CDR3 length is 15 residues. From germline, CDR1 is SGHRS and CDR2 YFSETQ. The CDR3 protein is CASSLAGQGYNERFF. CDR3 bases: TGCGCCAGCAGCTTGGCCGGACAGGGGTACAATGAGCGGTTCTTC.

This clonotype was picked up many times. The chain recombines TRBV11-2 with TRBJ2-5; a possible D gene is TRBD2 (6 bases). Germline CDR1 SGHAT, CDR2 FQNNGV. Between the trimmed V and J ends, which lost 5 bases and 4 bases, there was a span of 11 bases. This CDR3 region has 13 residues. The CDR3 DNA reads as TGTGCCAGCAGCCCGGGGGTGAGAGAGACCCAGTACTTC. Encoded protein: CASSPGVRETQYF. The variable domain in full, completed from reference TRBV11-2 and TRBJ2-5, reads EAGVAQSPRYKIIEKRQSVAFWCNPISGHATLYWYQQILGQGPKLLIQFQNNGVVDDSQLPKDRFSAERLKGVDSTLKIQPAKLEDSAVYLCASSPGVRETQYFGPGTRLLVL.

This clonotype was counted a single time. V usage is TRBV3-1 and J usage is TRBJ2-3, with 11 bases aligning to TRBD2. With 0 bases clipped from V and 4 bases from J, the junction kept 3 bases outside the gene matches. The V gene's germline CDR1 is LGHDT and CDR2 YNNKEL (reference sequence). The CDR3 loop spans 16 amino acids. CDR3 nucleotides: TGTGCCAGCAGCCAAGATCGACTAGCGGGACCAGATACGCAGTATTTT. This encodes CASSQDRLAGPDTQYF.

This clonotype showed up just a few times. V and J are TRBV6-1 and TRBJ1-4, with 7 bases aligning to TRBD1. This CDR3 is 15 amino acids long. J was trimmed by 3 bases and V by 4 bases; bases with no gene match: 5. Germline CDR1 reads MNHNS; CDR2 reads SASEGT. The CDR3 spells CASSANRGSNEKLFF. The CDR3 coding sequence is TGTGCCAGCAGTGCTAACAGGGGTTCTAATGAAAAACTGTTTTTT.